The present entry profiles one T cell receptor (beta chain) with its context. The target antigen is unknown. The data derive from a study of cytotoxic CD8 clonotypes in ibrutinib-treated CLL. Produced via immunoSEQ multiplex PCR; TCRdb's table is partial and in-frame only. The table has approximately 130,000 clones, 84% seen once; the top ten hold around 3%. Study-level findings and limits: T-cell clonality at baseline went above that of age-matched healthy donors and rose and fell with circulating CD8+ T-cell counts.

Trimming shortened V by 3 bases and J by 1 base, and 9 bases separated the two germline ends. The CDR3 runs 14 residues. Per germline, CDR1 KGHSH and CDR2 LQKENI. Sequenced material: PBMCs, taken after 24 months of ibrutinib treatment. The sequence came from a human donor with chronic lymphocytic leukemia. This chain uses TRBV18 with TRBJ1-1, with a tentative D call TRBD1 (5 bases). The CDR3: CASSPGGGNTEAFF. The CDR3 DNA sequence: TGTGCCAGCTCACCCGGGGGTGGGAACACTGAAGCTTTCTTT.